This T cell receptor (beta chain) comes out of a study of shared T cell receptors in the human thymus. TCRdb's table, derived via immunoSEQ multiplex PCR, lists solely in-frame clones and lacks some. The sample contains just under 550,000 clones, around three quarters of which appear only once. Separately, the same data were catalogued under a study of human thymus T cells. From that study: Donation came from healthy Finnish infants having corrective surgery for congenital heart defects. Thymic samples were excised during corrective heart operations. Related research reported highly overlapping thymic repertoires among unrelated individuals.

Sequenced: thymocytes. The sequence came from a boy less than two years old with a congenital heart defect.

In DNA form, the CDR3 reads TGTGCCAGCAGCGGGGGACAGGTCGAGTTCTTC. It translates to CASSGGQVEFF. The chain recombines TRBV27 with TRBJ2-1, with TRBD1 identical over 8 bases. The germline gives CDR1 MNHEY, CDR2 SMNVEV (reference sequence). The CDR3 extends over 11 amino acids. V lost 6 bases and J lost 14; bases outside the gene matches: 6.